This T cell receptor (beta chain) was sequenced during a study of T-cell reconstitution after alpha-beta-depleted transplantation in children. With 3 bases removed from V and 2 bases from J, the gap between germline ends came to 11 bases. This CDR3 has 14 residues. Germline V gene sequence: CDR1 SGHTA, CDR2 FQGNSA. Unique molecular identifiers were used to barcode this TCRbeta library. TCRdb reprocessed the PCR reads via MiXCR and lists one record per CDR3 protein. The sample lists about 460,000 distinct CDR3 sequences, around 12% occurring once. The sequence was obtained from a human donor who donated a stem cell graft to a child with combined immunodeficiency. The gene calls are TRBV7-2 and TRBJ2-7, with D unresolved. Source: PBMCs from the stem cell graft donor, taken from the stem cell graft. CDR3 loop: CASSFVSGAYEQYF. CDR3 DNA: TGTGCCAGCAGCTTCGTATCTGGGGCCTACGAGCAGTACTTC.